A selection of T cell receptor beta chains follows, all from one sample in a study of blood T cell repertoires in COVID-19. The data were produced by immunoSEQ multiplex PCR, yet TCRdb's version contains in-frame clones alone and is incomplete. The sample holds approximately 200,000 clones, approximately 90% seen once. Sequencing used peripheral blood. Receptor source: a woman aged 30 to 39 with active or convalescent COVID-19. The CDR3 runs from the conserved cysteine through the conserved F or W. Each record gives: V gene, D gene, J gene, clone size, CDR3 DNA, CDR3 protein. The D gene is left open where the match is weak. Clone size is given for some rows only: seen once, a few or many times, or a class if the clone is expanded.

>TRBV5-4|TRBD1|TRBJ2-7|NA
TGTGCCAGCAGCGGCGGACAGGTTCCCTCCTACGAGCAGTACTTC
CASSGGQVPSYEQYF
>TRBV18|TRBD1|TRBJ1-3|NA
TGTGCCAGCTCACTCGGACAGGGCTCCTCTGGAAACACCATATATTTT
CASSLGQGSSGNTIYF
>TRBV19|NA|TRBJ2-1|NA
TGTGCCAGTAGTACGTGGGCGGGTTCTTACAATGAGCAGTTCTTC
CASSTWAGSYNEQFF
>TRBV18|NA|TRBJ1-1|NA
TGTGCCAGCTCACCTAACTCCCGGGACACTGAAGCTTTCTTT
CASSPNSRDTEAFF
>TRBV2|TRBD1|TRBJ2-3|NA
TGTGCCAGCGGAAGGACCAGGGGGCCGGGGGATACGCAGTATTTT
CASGRTRGPGDTQYF
>TRBV11-2|TRBD1|TRBJ2-1|NA
TGTGCCAGCAGCTTAGTAGGACAGGTGGGCGTTTTGGATGAGCAGTTCTTC
CASSLVGQVGVLDEQFF
>TRBV18|NA|TRBJ1-4|once
TGTGCCAGCTTCGGTGACAGCCATGAAAAACTGTTTTTT
CASFGDSHEKLFF
>TRBV19|TRBD1|TRBJ1-1|NA
TGTGCCAGTAGTATCCGGACAGGGGGTAACACTGAAGCTTTCTTT
CASSIRTGGNTEAFF
>TRBV18|NA|TRBJ1-1|NA
TGTGCCAGCTCACCGGTAGCCCCCTGGGGGGACACTGAAGCTTTCTTT
CASSPVAPWGDTEAFF
>TRBV28|TRBD1|TRBJ1-2|NA
TGTGCCAGCAAGTTAGGACAGGTCAACTATGGCTACACCTTC
CASKLGQVNYGYTF
>TRBV6-4|NA|TRBJ2-2|NA
TGTGCCAGCCGAACTGACTGGAACACCGGGGAGCTGTTTTTT
CASRTDWNTGELFF
>TRBV28|TRBD2|TRBJ2-3|once
TGTGCCAGCAGGTCTAGCGGGGGTGAAACAGATACGCAGTATTTT
CASRSSGGETDTQYF
>TRBV28|TRBD2|TRBJ2-7|NA
TGTGCCAGCAGTCCTTGGACTAGCGGGAGTGCCTACGAGCAGTACTTC
CASSPWTSGSAYEQYF
>TRBV7-9|NA|TRBJ2-3|NA
TGTGCCAGCAGCCCCGATTTCCAGGGTAACACAGATACGCAGTATTTT
CASSPDFQGNTDTQYF
>TRBV5-1|NA|TRBJ2-7|NA
TGCGCCAGCAGCTTGGCTGGACAGCCCACCTACGAGCAGTACTTC
CASSLAGQPTYEQYF
>TRBV3-1/TRBV3-2|NA|TRBJ2-7|NA
TGTGCCAGCAGGGGCGGAGGACCAATAATCTCCTACGAGCAGTACTTC
CASRGGGPIISYEQYF